This T cell receptor beta chain emerged from a study of response to subunit inactivated influenza vaccine listed by TCRdb under 2018. With regard to the full study: Deep quantitative profiling of the T cell receptor repertoire was used in the study to follow responses to a trivalent subunit inactivated influenza vaccine.

The paper's findings and limits, for the study overall: According to the authors, only a limited number of new T cells may be recruited by each seasonal influenza vaccination.

Libraries came from RT-PCR. TCRdb names Illumina HiSeq 2500 as the instrument used. TCRdb reran the public reads through fastp at Q25 and MiXCR, keeping productive beta chains. Every distinct CDR3 protein forms one entry, paired with its most common genes and DNA. The sample table shows roughly 790,000 distinct CDR3 sequences, and approximately 21% are seen once. The top ten clones comprise approximately 10% of the sample. This clonotype occurred a few times. This receptor's antigen is unknown. No much larger clone exists at a distance of one base, and base qualities are not known. As encoded in the germline V gene, CDR1 is SGHRS while CDR2 is YFSETQ. V was cut back by 4 bases and J by 5 bases, leaving a gap of 13 bases between them. The CDR3 contains 15 residues, cysteine and phenylalanine counted. Just the 45-base CDR3 DNA is kept, in frame starting at base 1.

The source was PBMCs from blood, collected around 5 days after vaccination. Recombination linked TRBV5-1 to TRBJ1-6; D gene: possibly TRBD1, on 6 matching bases. The sequence came from a man between 50 and 59 years old who received an inactivated influenza vaccine. Donor details come from another sample of the same person, matched by shared clones. The DNA is TGCGCCAGCAGCGCCGGGACACCGAATAATTCACCCCTCCACTTT. Its translation is CASSAGTPNNSPLHF.